This T cell receptor (beta chain) derives from a study of beta chain features in type 1 diabetes. Germline V CDR1 and CDR2: ENHRY, SYGVKD. With 3 bases removed from V and 5 bases from J, the gap between germline ends came to 16 bases. The length of the CDR3 is 15 residues. This clone was seen a handful of times. The entirety of the isolated RNA underwent reverse transcription, so expressed TCRB transcripts were sequenced. Sequenced by immunoSEQ multiplex PCR; TCRdb stores in-frame clones only, minus some. This table has fewer than 65,000 clones, approximately 59% appearing once. The V call is TRBV10-3, the J call TRBJ2-5, with D perhaps matching TRBD2 (7 bases). Source material: Tregs from blood. This clonotype originated in a woman under 30 in good health. Here the CDR3 reads CAISDYGAGAETQYF. The DNA for the CDR3 is TGTGCCATCAGTGATTATGGCGCGGGGGCGGAGACCCAGTACTTC.